Listed below are T cell receptor beta chains from one sample, sequenced in a study of cytotoxic CD8 clonotypes in ibrutinib-treated CLL. This table comes from immunoSEQ multiplex PCR, and its TCRdb copy is limited to in-frame clones, with some not included. The sample has about 250,000 clones, 70% seen once; the top ten hold 15%. This specimen consisted of PBMCs, obtained after 24 months of ibrutinib treatment. Receptors originate from a human donor with chronic lymphocytic leukemia. CDR3s include the opening cysteine and the closing phenylalanine or tryptophan. The D gene is left open where the match is weak. Some rows have no size entry. The others give once, few or many, or a class for an expanded clone.

.,.,TRBJ2-7,TRBV7-9,TGTGCCAGCAGCTTAGACTCAGCGGGACAGGAGATTCCCGAGCAGTACTTC,CASSLDSAGQEIPEQYF
TRBD1,few,TRBJ2-7,TRBV5-6,TGTGCCAGCAGCGGAGGGACAGGGGATGGTTACGAGCAGTACTTC,CASSGGTGDGYEQYF
.,.,TRBJ2-5,TRBV6-5,TGTGCCAGCAGTGAACCCTTCAGGGGAGAGACCCAGTACTTC,CASSEPFRGETQYF
.,.,TRBJ2-7,TRBV27,TGTGCCAGCAATTCAGGGACGGGGTACGAGCAGTACTTC,CASNSGTGYEQYF
.,.,TRBJ1-5,TRBV5-6,TGTGCCAGCAGCTTGTGGCAGCCAAATCAGCCCCAGCATTTT,CASSLWQPNQPQHF
TRBD2,.,TRBJ2-1,TRBV10-1,TGCGCCAGCTCTTCTAGCGGGACGTACAATGAGCAGTTCTTC,CASSSSGTYNEQFF
.,.,TRBJ2-3,TRBV6-5,TGTGCCAGCAGTTTTGTTGGCGGGAGCACAGATACGCAGTATTTT,CASSFVGGSTDTQYF
.,few,TRBJ2-1,TRBV9,TGTGCCAGCAGCCCCGGGGTAGCGGACAATGAGCAGTTCTTC,CASSPGVADNEQFF
.,.,TRBJ2-6,TRBV9,TGTGCCAGCAGCCCAAGACCCGGGGCCTATGCTGGGGCCAACGTCCTGACTTTC,CASSPRPGAYAGANVLTF
TRBD1,.,TRBJ2-5,TRBV13,TGTGCCAGCAGCTTAGGACAGGGGCAAGAGACCCAGTACTTC,CASSLGQGQETQYF
TRBD1,.,TRBJ2-4,TRBV25-1,TGTGCCAGCAGTACACCCAGGACAGGGGGTTCCAAAAACATTCAGTACTTC,CASSTPRTGGSKNIQYF
.,few,TRBJ2-1,TRBV7-2,TGTGCCAGCAGCTTCGGGACGCACTCCTACAATGAGCAGTTCTTC,CASSFGTHSYNEQFF
.,.,TRBJ2-1,TRBV30,TGTGCCTGGAAGGGCCCCTACTCCTACAATGAGCAGTTCTTC,CAWKGPYSYNEQFF
TRBD1,.,TRBJ1-3,TRBV28,TGTGCCAGCAGTTCCGACAGGGTGGCTGGAAACACCATATATTTT,CASSSDRVAGNTIYF
.,.,TRBJ1-2,TRBV5-4,TGTGCCAGCAGCCCAAACAACGGGGACTACACCTTC,CASSPNNGDYTF
.,.,TRBJ2-1,TRBV21-1,TGTGCCAGCAGCAAAGTCCCCAGGGGATCCTACAATGAGCAGTTCTTC,CASSKVPRGSYNEQFF
.,.,TRBJ2-1,TRBV11-3,TGTGCCAGCAGCCCTAGTTCATTCGGAACCCCCTACAATGAGCAGTTCTTC,CASSPSSFGTPYNEQFF
TRBD1,few,TRBJ1-2,TRBV19,TGTGCCAGCCGGACGGGACAGGGGGCCTATGGCTACACCTTC,CASRTGQGAYGYTF
.,.,TRBJ1-5,TRBV28,TGTGCCAGCAGTTTGCGGCTGGGGCCCCAGCATTTT,CASSLRLGPQHF
.,.,TRBJ2-7,TRBV30,TGTGCCTCGTCCCGGCCACCTCTCGAGCAGTACTTC,CASSRPPLEQYF
TRBD2,.,TRBJ2-7,TRBV6-5,TGTGCCAGCAGTTACACGGGGGGCTACGAGCAGTACTTC,CASSYTGGYEQYF
TRBD1,.,TRBJ2-7,TRBV27,TGTGCCACCTCGACAGGGCTTTTGGACGAGCAGTACTTC,CATSTGLLDEQYF
TRBD2,once,TRBJ2-1,TRBV7-6,TGTGCCAGCAGCCCCTACTTGCAGCGGGAGGGGTCCTACAATGAGCAGTTCTTC,CASSPYLQREGSYNEQFF
TRBD1,.,TRBJ1-5,TRBV27,TGTGCCAGCAGTTTATCTGGGACAGGGATGCAGCCCCAGCATTTT,CASSLSGTGMQPQHF
TRBD1,.,TRBJ2-3,TRBV6-6,TGTGCCAGCCAGGTTTACAGGGGGCCATACACAGATACGCAGTATTTT,CASQVYRGPYTDTQYF
.,.,TRBJ2-1,TRBV9,TGTGCCAGCAGCCCCGAGGGCAGTATTGCTAAGAACAATGAGCAGTTCTTC,CASSPEGSIAKNNEQFF
.,once,TRBJ2-6,TRBV28,TGTGCCAGCAGACAAAGCTCTGGGGCCAACGTCCTGACTTTC,CASRQSSGANVLTF
.,.,TRBJ1-5,TRBV7-2,TGTGCCAGCAGCTTAGATAGGGGTCCCAATCAGCCCCAGCATTTT,CASSLDRGPNQPQHF